This is a list of T cell receptor beta chains from one sample in a study of blood T cell repertoires in COVID-19. Profiled with immunoSEQ multiplex PCR; TCRdb holds only in-frame clones, not every one. The data show roughly 75,000 clones, 86% seen once. The specimen was peripheral blood. The receptor source for this set is a man older than 75 with COVID-19, enrolled during active disease. Each CDR3 is given with its conserved first and last residue. D genes are given only for firm matches. The size entry is marked missing in some rows and otherwise reads once, few, many or a size class.

DNA: TGTGCCAGCAGCGTAACAGGGGCCCCCGGACAGCCCCAGCATTTT
CDR3: CASSVTGAPGQPQHF
J: TRBJ1-5
size: .
V: TRBV9
D: TRBD1

DNA: TGTGCCATTGGGACCGGGACAGTCATAGAGACCCAGTACTTC
CDR3: CAIGTGTVIETQYF
J: TRBJ2-5
size: .
V: TRBV10-3
D: TRBD1

DNA: TGCGCCAGCAGCTTGGACGGGACAGGTCGAAGGCCCCTCCACTTT
CDR3: CASSLDGTGRRPLHF
J: TRBJ1-6
size: .
V: TRBV5-1
D: TRBD1

DNA: TGCGCCAGCAGCCGGGAGGCGGGGGGCCCAGATACGCAGTATTTT
CDR3: CASSREAGGPDTQYF
J: TRBJ2-3
size: .
V: TRBV5-1
D: TRBD2

DNA: TGTGCCAGCAGTGAAGGCAGGGATCAGCCCCAGCATTTT
CDR3: CASSEGRDQPQHF
J: TRBJ1-5
size: .
V: TRBV2
D: .

DNA: TGCAGCGTGGGAGGGACAGGGGAGTCTGGGGCCAACGTCCTGACTTTC
CDR3: CSVGGTGESGANVLTF
J: TRBJ2-6
size: .
V: TRBV29-1
D: TRBD1

DNA: TGTGCCAGTAGTATAGCTGGGAGGCACTTTCAATTTGACAAAAACATTCAGTACTTC
CDR3: CASSIAGRHFQFDKNIQYF
J: TRBJ2-4
size: .
V: TRBV19
D: .

DNA: TGCGCCAGCAGTAAGGAGGTCGGCACTGAAGCTTTCTTT
CDR3: CASSKEVGTEAFF
J: TRBJ1-1
size: once
V: TRBV10-1
D: .

DNA: TGCGCCAGCAGCCTAAGACAGTACAATGAGCAGTTCTTC
CDR3: CASSLRQYNEQFF
J: TRBJ2-1
size: .
V: TRBV4-3
D: .

DNA: TGTGCCAGCAGTTTCCCCAACCGGGACAGGGGACGCGAGCAGTACTTC
CDR3: CASSFPNRDRGREQYF
J: TRBJ2-7
size: .
V: TRBV27
D: TRBD1

DNA: TGTGCCAGCAGTCGGGGGGTGGTAGCTTTCTTT
CDR3: CASSRGVVAFF
J: TRBJ1-1
size: .
V: TRBV3-1/TRBV3-2
D: .

DNA: TGTGCCAGCAGTTCGGACAGGGTGCGAGTCTATGGCTACACCTTC
CDR3: CASSSDRVRVYGYTF
J: TRBJ1-2
size: .
V: TRBV6-6
D: TRBD1

DNA: TGTGCCAGCAGCTTGGGTGGGGACGGGGGCTACGAGCAGTACTTC
CDR3: CASSLGGDGGYEQYF
J: TRBJ2-7
size: .
V: TRBV5-8
D: .

DNA: TGTGCCAGCAGGCAAGAGGGACTCGAAGAGACCCAGTACTTC
CDR3: CASRQEGLEETQYF
J: TRBJ2-5
size: .
V: TRBV4-2
D: .

DNA: TGTGCCAGCAGCTTGAGTGCAGGGAATTCACCCCTCCACTTT
CDR3: CASSLSAGNSPLHF
J: TRBJ1-6
size: .
V: TRBV5-4
D: .

DNA: TGTGCCAGTAGAGGAGGGGGGGCAGGTCCCCAAGAGACCCAGTACTTC
CDR3: CASRGGGAGPQETQYF
J: TRBJ2-5
size: .
V: TRBV19
D: .

DNA: TGTGCCAGCAGATTCCGACGGGGGTACAATGAGCAGTTCTTC
CDR3: CASRFRRGYNEQFF
J: TRBJ2-1
size: once
V: TRBV27
D: .

DNA: TGTGCCAGCAGCCAAGTAGGGGGATCCTATAATTCACCCCTCCACTTT
CDR3: CASSQVGGSYNSPLHF
J: TRBJ1-6
size: .
V: TRBV3-1/TRBV3-2
D: .

DNA: TGCGCCAGCAGCTCAATTCTCTCTCCGGGACAGGGCCGGAAGGGTAACACAGATACGCAGTATTTT
CDR3: CASSSILSPGQGRKGNTDTQYF
J: TRBJ2-3
size: .
V: TRBV5-1
D: TRBD1

DNA: TGTGCCAGCAGCTTAAGGGGGGGGGCTGCAGATACGCAGTATTTT
CDR3: CASSLRGGAADTQYF
J: TRBJ2-3
size: .
V: TRBV13
D: .

DNA: TGTGCCATCAGTGAGTCCGCGGGGCTGGATGAAAAACTGTTTTTT
CDR3: CAISESAGLDEKLFF
J: TRBJ1-4
size: .
V: TRBV10-3
D: .

DNA: TGTGCCATCAGTGAGAAACAGGACTATGGCTACACCTTC
CDR3: CAISEKQDYGYTF
J: TRBJ1-2
size: .
V: TRBV10-3
D: .

DNA: TGTGCCAGTAGCCCCGGGTCCCAAGGAAACACCATATATTTT
CDR3: CASSPGSQGNTIYF
J: TRBJ1-3
size: .
V: TRBV19
D: .

DNA: TGTGCCAGCAGCTTAGTTGGCAGGGCTAACGAGCAGTACTTC
CDR3: CASSLVGRANEQYF
J: TRBJ2-7
size: .
V: TRBV7-2
D: .

DNA: TGTGCCAGCACCCAGGGGGGAGCCGCTGAAGCTTTCTTT
CDR3: CASTQGGAAEAFF
J: TRBJ1-1
size: .
V: TRBV6-5
D: TRBD1

DNA: TGTGCCAGCAGCCCCCCGGGACAGCCTTATGGCTACACCTTC
CDR3: CASSPPGQPYGYTF
J: TRBJ1-2
size: .
V: TRBV6-6
D: TRBD1

DNA: TGTGCCAGCACTGCCTTCGGGGGGGTTCAGTACTTC
CDR3: CASTAFGGVQYF
J: TRBJ2-4
size: once
V: TRBV28
D: TRBD2

DNA: TGTGCCAGCAGCTTAGTAGCGCGGGGGCATGGCGAGCAGTACTTC
CDR3: CASSLVARGHGEQYF
J: TRBJ2-7
size: .
V: TRBV11-2
D: .